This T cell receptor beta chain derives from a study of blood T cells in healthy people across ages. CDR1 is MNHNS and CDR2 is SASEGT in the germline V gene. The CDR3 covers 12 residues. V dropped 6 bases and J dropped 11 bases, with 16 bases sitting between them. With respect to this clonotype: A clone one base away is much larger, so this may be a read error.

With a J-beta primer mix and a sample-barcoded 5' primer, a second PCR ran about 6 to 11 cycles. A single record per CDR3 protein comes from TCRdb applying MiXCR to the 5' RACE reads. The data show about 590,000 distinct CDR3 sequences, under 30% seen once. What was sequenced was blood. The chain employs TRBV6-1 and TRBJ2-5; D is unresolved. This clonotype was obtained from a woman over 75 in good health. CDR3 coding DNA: TGTGCCAGCAGATCACTTAGGGTTGAGCAGTACTTC. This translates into CASRSLRVEQYF.